This record looks at one T cell receptor (beta chain) sequence and its context. These data belong to a study of identical twins. In germline, CDR1 is DFQATT, CDR2 SNEGSKA (reference sequence). Trimming stripped 1 base from V and 11 bases from J, with 23 bases between. CDR3 size: 15 residues. MiXCR, run by TCRdb on the 5' RACE reads, gives a single entry per CDR3 protein. The sample has approximately 1.8 million distinct CDR3 sequences; less than 40% are singletons. The sequencing sample was made of cord blood. The receptor comes from a newborn girl in good health. This chain connects TRBV20-1 to TRBJ2-5, with D perhaps assigned TRBD1 or TRBD2 (5 bases each). CDR3 sequence reads: CSARAGLAHYNEQYF. Written as DNA, the CDR3 is TGCAGTGCTAGAGCAGGGCTAGCACACTACAATGAGCAGTACTTC.